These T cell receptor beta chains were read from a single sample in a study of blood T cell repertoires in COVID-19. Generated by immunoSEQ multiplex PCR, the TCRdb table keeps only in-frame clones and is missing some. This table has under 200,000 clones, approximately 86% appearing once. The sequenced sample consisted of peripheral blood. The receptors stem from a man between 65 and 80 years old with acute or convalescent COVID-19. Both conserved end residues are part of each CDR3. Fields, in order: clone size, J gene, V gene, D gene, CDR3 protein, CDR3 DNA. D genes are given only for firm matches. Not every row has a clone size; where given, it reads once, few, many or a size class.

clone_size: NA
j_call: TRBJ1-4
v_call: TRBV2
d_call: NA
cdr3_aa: CASSESGSRVFF
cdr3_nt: TGTGCCAGCAGTGAAAGTGGCTCCAGGGTGTTTTTT

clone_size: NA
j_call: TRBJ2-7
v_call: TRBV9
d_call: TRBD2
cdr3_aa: CASSVAAGTSSITYEQYF
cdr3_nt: TGTGCCAGCAGCGTAGCTGCGGGGACTAGCTCTATTACCTACGAGCAGTACTTC

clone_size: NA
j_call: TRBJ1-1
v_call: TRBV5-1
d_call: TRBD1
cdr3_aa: CASSLGGTGVLNTEAFF
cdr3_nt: TGCGCCAGCAGCTTGGGCGGGACAGGCGTTTTGAACACTGAAGCTTTCTTT

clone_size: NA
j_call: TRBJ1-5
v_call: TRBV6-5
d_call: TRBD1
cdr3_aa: CASLDRGANQPQHF
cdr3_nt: TGTGCCAGCTTGGACAGGGGCGCCAATCAGCCCCAGCATTTT

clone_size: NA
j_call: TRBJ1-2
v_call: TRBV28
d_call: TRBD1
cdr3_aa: CASSTGQGSGYTF
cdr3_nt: TGTGCCAGCAGTACGGGACAGGGAAGTGGCTACACCTTC

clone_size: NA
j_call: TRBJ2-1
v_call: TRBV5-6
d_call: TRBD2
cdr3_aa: CASSFLAGGTYNEQFF
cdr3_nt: TGTGCCAGCAGCTTCCTAGCGGGGGGGACCTACAATGAGCAGTTCTTC

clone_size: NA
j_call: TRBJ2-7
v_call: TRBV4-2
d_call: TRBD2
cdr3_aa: CASSQVAGISYEQYF
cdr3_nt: TGTGCCAGCAGCCAAGTAGCGGGCATCTCCTACGAGCAGTACTTC

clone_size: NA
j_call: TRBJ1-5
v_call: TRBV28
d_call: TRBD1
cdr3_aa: CASSSGQGKQPQHF
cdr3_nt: TGTGCCAGCAGTTCAGGACAGGGGAAGCAGCCCCAGCATTTT

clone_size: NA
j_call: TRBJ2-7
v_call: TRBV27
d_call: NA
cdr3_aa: CASLGEGVYEQYF
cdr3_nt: TGTGCCAGCCTAGGGGAGGGGGTCTACGAGCAGTACTTC

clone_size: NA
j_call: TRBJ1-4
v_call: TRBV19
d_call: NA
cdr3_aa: CASSISSGRNEKLFF
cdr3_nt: TGTGCCAGTAGTATATCTTCCGGGAGAAATGAAAAACTGTTTTTT

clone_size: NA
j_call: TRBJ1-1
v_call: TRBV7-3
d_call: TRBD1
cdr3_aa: CASSQGGTGLEAFF
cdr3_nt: TGTGCCAGCAGCCAGGGAGGGACAGGGCTGGAAGCTTTCTTT

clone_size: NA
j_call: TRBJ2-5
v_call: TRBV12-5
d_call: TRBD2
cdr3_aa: CASGLDLVGGPGETQYF
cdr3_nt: TGTGCTAGTGGTTTGGACTTGGTGGGAGGGCCGGGGGAGACCCAGTACTTC

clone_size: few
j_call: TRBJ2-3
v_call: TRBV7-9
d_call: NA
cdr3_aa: CASSLDRPADTQYF
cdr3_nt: TGTGCCAGCAGCTTAGACAGGCCCGCGGATACGCAGTATTTT

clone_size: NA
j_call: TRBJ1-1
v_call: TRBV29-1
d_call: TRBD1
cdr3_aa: CSGQGTDTEAFF
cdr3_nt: TGCAGCGGACAAGGGACAGACACTGAAGCTTTCTTT

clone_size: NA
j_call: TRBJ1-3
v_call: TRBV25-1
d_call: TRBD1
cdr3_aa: CASSSPGQGAGNTIYF
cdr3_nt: TGTGCCAGCAGTTCCCCGGGACAGGGAGCTGGAAACACCATATATTTT

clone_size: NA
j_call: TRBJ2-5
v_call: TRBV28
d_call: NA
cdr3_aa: CASSRLGQETQYF
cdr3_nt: TGTGCCAGCAGTCGACTAGGGCAAGAGACCCAGTACTTC

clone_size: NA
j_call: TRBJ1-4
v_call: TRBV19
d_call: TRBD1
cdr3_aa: CAATTGAYEKLFF
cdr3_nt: TGTGCCGCGACGACAGGGGCCTATGAAAAACTGTTTTTT

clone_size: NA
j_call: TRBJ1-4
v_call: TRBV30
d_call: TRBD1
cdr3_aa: CAWSGLQQGYNEKLFF
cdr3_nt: TGTGCCTGGAGTGGCCTCCAACAGGGGTATAATGAAAAACTGTTTTTT

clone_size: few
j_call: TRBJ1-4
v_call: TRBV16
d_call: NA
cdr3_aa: CASSQLVPGTSDEKLFF
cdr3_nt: TGTGCCAGCAGCCAATTAGTTCCCGGGACAAGTGATGAAAAACTGTTTTTT

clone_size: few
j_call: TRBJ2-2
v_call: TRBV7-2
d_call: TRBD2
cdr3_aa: CASSPKREGPGELFF
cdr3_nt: TGTGCCAGCAGCCCGAAGCGGGAGGGCCCCGGGGAGCTGTTTTTT

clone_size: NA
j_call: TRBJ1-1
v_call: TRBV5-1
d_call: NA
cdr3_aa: CASSLAPGQSNTEAFF
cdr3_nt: TGCGCCAGCAGCTTGGCCCCGGGACAATCGAACACTGAAGCTTTCTTT

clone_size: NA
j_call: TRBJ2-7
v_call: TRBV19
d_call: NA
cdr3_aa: CASSISQGHEQYF
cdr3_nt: TGTGCCAGTAGTATTTCGCAGGGCCACGAGCAGTACTTC

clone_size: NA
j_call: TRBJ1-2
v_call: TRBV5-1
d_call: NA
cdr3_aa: CASSFTADHGYTF
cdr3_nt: TGCGCCAGCAGCTTTACAGCCGACCATGGCTACACCTTC

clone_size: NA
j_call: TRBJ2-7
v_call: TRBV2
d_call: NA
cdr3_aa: CASKGGSYEQYF
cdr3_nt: TGTGCCTCGAAGGGGGGGTCCTACGAGCAGTACTTC

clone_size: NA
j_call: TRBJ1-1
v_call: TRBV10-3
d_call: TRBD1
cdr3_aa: CAISVQGITEAFF
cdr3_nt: TGTGCCATCAGTGTACAGGGGATCACTGAAGCTTTCTTT

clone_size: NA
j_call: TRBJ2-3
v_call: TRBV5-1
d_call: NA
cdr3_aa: CASSFESTDTQYF
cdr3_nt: TGCGCCAGCAGCTTCGAGAGTACAGATACGCAGTATTTT

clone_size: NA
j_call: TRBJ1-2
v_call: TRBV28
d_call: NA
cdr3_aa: CASSPAPLGGAQGYTF
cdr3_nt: TGTGCCAGCAGTCCGGCCCCCCTTGGAGGGGCGCAAGGCTACACCTTC